Included here is one TCR beta chain sequence, with context. V was pared by 3 bases and J by 4 bases, with 10 bases between. The CDR3 loop spans 14 amino acids. Germline assignment: CDR1 SGHVT and CDR2 SQSDAQ. Original data processing: Reference gene primers were amplified, and this amplification served to estimate nucleated cell counts. TCRdb keeps only in-frame clones here, not all; method: immunoSEQ multiplex PCR. V and J calls plus clone size are reproduced from that table; the DNA served to infer D and trimming. The repertoire holds some 190,000 clones, 75% to 85% seen once, with about 7.2% in the top ten. This sample was included in a study of blood T cell repertoires in COVID-19. Overall study context: From the United States, Italy and Spain came samples of acute and convalescent COVID-19. Sample material is recorded as cDNA or gDNA derived from T cells, B-cell-depleted T cells, or PBMCs.

J is TRBJ1-5 and V is TRBV7-4; D remains ambiguous. The sequencing sample was made of peripheral blood. The source of this sequence is a man aged 55 to 70 with acute or convalescent COVID-19. The CDR3 nucleotides read TGTGCCAGCAGCTTTAGCGGAATTAATCAGCCCCAGCATTTT. The encoded protein is CASSFSGINQPQHF.